Shown below are 30 T cell receptor beta chains from a single sample sequenced in a study of identical twins. TCRdb re-called the 5' RACE reads through MiXCR, storing one row per CDR3 protein. The top ten clones hold 8% to 10% of a sample with a few hundred thousand distinct CDR3 sequences, around 9.7% of them seen once. Material for sequencing was naive T cells sorted from blood. All receptors derive from a woman in her forties or fifties in good health.

The chain has TRBV14 and TRBJ2-3; unclear D gene. Germline CDR1 and CDR2: SGHDN and FVKESK. The V end was cut by 0 bases, the J end by 2 bases, with 12 bases between. This CDR3 comprises 16 residues. CDR3 protein: CASSQDFGLVTDTQYF. In DNA form, the CDR3 reads TGTGCCAGCAGCCAAGATTTCGGGTTGGTCACAGATACGCAGTATTTT.

This clonotype came up a few times. The chain links TRBV4-1 to TRBJ2-7; D possibly corresponds to TRBD1 (7 bases). The V and J ends lost 2 bases and 1 base respectively, with 12 bases between them. CDR1 is MGHRA, CDR2 YSYEKL, per germline. This CDR3 spans 15 amino acids. CDR3 amino acids: CASSQQGGSSYEQYF. CDR3 nucleotide sequence: TGCGCCAGCAGCCAACAGGGGGGCTCTTCCTACGAGCAGTACTTC.

This clonotype has ten or more counts. This chain's CDR3 is CATSGGPPLSETQYF. The CDR3 DNA follows: TGTGCCACCAGTGGAGGTCCCCCCCTTAGTGAGACCCAGTACTTC. J is TRBJ2-5 and V is TRBV24-1; D unresolved. The CDR3 consists of 15 residues. CDR1 is KGHDR and CDR2 is SFDVKD in the germline V gene. V was shortened by 5 bases and J by 5 bases, with 17 bases between the two germline ends.

The CDR3: CASSLLRGTSGRAGVYNEQFF. DNA for the CDR3: TGTGCCAGCAGCTTACTCCGGGGGACTAGCGGGAGGGCCGGTGTTTACAATGAGCAGTTCTTC. J is TRBJ2-1 and V is TRBV13; TRBD2 aligns across 16 bases. V shed 2 bases, J shed 4 bases, and the junction held 14 bases outside the gene matches. Germline V gene lookup returns CDR1 PRHDT and CDR2 FYEKMQ (reference sequence). The CDR3 sequence is 21 residues long. The full variable domain, in which reference TRBV13 and TRBJ2-1 provide the parts outside the CDR3, is AAGVIQSPRHLIKEKRETATLKCYPIPRHDTVYWYQQGPGQDPQFLISFYEKMQSDKGSIPDRFSAQQFSDYHSELNMSSLELGDSALYFCASSLLRGTSGRAGVYNEQFFGPGTRLTVL.

This clonotype was counted between two and nine times. The V gene is TRBV7-6, the J gene TRBJ2-7; D is uncertain. This CDR3 has 13 amino acids. Trimming left V 5 bases short and J 3 bases short, with 11 bases between. Germline V CDR1 and CDR2: SGHVS, FNYEAQ. As DNA, the CDR3 is TGTGCCAGCAGCCACACGACGGTCTACGAGCAGTACTTC. Protein product: CASSHTTVYEQYF.

The chain uses TRBV6-1 and TRBJ1-1; tentative D call: TRBD1 (5 bases). CDR3 size: 13 residues. Germline CDR1 reads MNHNS; CDR2 reads SASEGT. With 4 bases removed from V and 5 bases from J, the gap between germline ends came to 11 bases. CDR3: CASSGYGGTEAFF. CDR3 nucleotides: TGTGCCAGCAGTGGGTATGGGGGGACTGAAGCTTTCTTT.

A few counts support this clonotype. The V gene is TRBV18, the J gene TRBJ2-4; TRBD2 agrees at 7 bases. CDR3 length: 16 amino acids. Trimming removed 2 bases from V and 5 bases from J; junction bases left unmatched: 9. CDR1 is KGHSH and CDR2 is LQKENI in the germline V gene. Written as DNA, the CDR3 is TGTGCCAGCTCACCAAATAGGGAGCGGGGACAAAACATTCAGTACTTC. Protein: CASSPNRERGQNIQYF.

This clonotype was counted at least ten times. This chain links TRBV3-1 with TRBJ2-7; D is undetermined. The germline gives CDR1 LGHDT, CDR2 YNNKEL (reference sequence). The CDR3 spans 13 residues. Trimming removed 2 bases at V and 4 bases at J, with 9 bases between. In DNA form, the CDR3 reads TGTGCCAGCAGCCAATATACAGCGTACGAGCAGTACTTC. It encodes CASSQYTAYEQYF.

Only a few counts were recorded for this clonotype. The chain links TRBV29-1 to TRBJ2-1; 8 nucleotides match TRBD2. V trimming: 5 bases; J trimming: 6 bases; junction bases outside the gene matches: 9. In germline, CDR1 is SQVTM, CDR2 ANQGSEA. CDR3 length: 14 residues. CDR3: CSVTSGRASNEQFF. The CDR3 DNA sequence: TGCAGCGTTACCTCCGGGAGGGCCTCCAATGAGCAGTTCTTC.

V gene TRBV9 combines with J gene TRBJ2-1; D is unclear. Germline CDR1 and CDR2: SGDLS and YYNGEE. V was shortened by 1 base and J by 6 bases, with 8 bases between the two germline ends. CDR3 length: 13 amino acids. The CDR3 coding sequence is TGTGCCAGCAGCGTATCCAGAAGCAATGAGCAGTTCTTC. This codes for CASSVSRSNEQFF.

This clonotype was counted a few times. This sequence joins TRBV11-2 and TRBJ2-5; D call uncertain. The germline CDR1 and CDR2 sequences are SGHAT and FQNNGV. The CDR3 is 13 amino acids. Trimming removed 2 bases from V and 5 bases from J, with 9 bases in between. The CDR3 DNA sequence: TGTGCCAGCAGCTTACTGTTTCGGGAGACCCAGTACTTC. It codes for CASSLLFRETQYF.

Concerning this clonotype: A much larger clonotype is one base distant, so this may be a read error. CDR3 in DNA: TGTGCCAGCAGTTCATTAAGGGGCACTGAAGCTTTCTTT. This gives the protein CASSSLRGTEAFF. The chain couples TRBV12-3 or TRBV12-4 to TRBJ1-1; D may be TRBD1 (5 bases). V lost 4 bases to trimming and J lost 4 bases, with 10 bases between them. This CDR3 is built from 13 residues.

In this sample, this clonotype turned up many times. This chain links TRBV4-1 with TRBJ2-1; 13 nucleotides agree with TRBD2. The CDR3 covers 16 residues. Germline CDR1 MGHRA, CDR2 YSYEKL. The ends lost 1 base at V and 9 bases at J; junction bases unmatched: 6. CDR3 nucleotides: TGCGCCAGCAGCCAAGCACTAGCGGGAGGGAGACGTGAGCAGTTCTTC. Amino acids: CASSQALAGGRREQFF.

This clonotype turned up a few times. This chain joins TRBV10-3 and TRBJ2-2, with D hard to call. The CDR3 length is 17 residues. V was shortened by 0 bases and J by 0 bases, with 11 bases between the two germline ends. Germline V CDR1 and CDR2: ENHRY, SYGVKD. CDR3 in DNA: TGTGCCATCAGTGAGTCTGAGAGCCGCGCGAACACCGGGGAGCTGTTTTTT. Translation: CAISESESRANTGELFF.

This clonotype was counted at least ten times. V is TRBV12-3 or TRBV12-4 and J is TRBJ2-1; no definite D call. CDR3 length equals 11 residues. Trimming left V 7 bases short and J 5 bases short, with 6 bases between. The CDR3 loop reads CASTQHNEQFF. As DNA, the CDR3 is TGTGCCAGCACCCAACACAATGAGCAGTTCTTC.

This clonotype was picked up a small number of times. This chain joins TRBV7-6 and TRBJ2-6; D possibly corresponds to TRBD2 (5 bases). Trimming cost V 1 base and J 0 bases, with 10 bases left between them. The CDR3 contains 17 residues. The germline CDR1 and CDR2 sequences are SGHVS and FNYEAQ. The CDR3 DNA reads TGTGCCAGCAGCTTAGTCGCGGGTAGCTCTGGGGCCAACGTCCTGACTTTC. Translation: CASSLVAGSSGANVLTF.

In its sample, this clonotype was seen many times. This chain joins TRBV9 and TRBJ2-1; tentative D call: TRBD2 (5 bases). Trimming shortened V by 0 bases and J by 0 bases, and 13 bases separated the two germline ends. The CDR3 length is 17 residues. Germline V gives CDR1 SGDLS, CDR2 YYNGEE. This CDR3 is CASSVGPGTSSYNEQFF. The DNA for the CDR3 is TGTGCCAGCAGCGTAGGCCCCGGTACTAGCTCCTACAATGAGCAGTTCTTC.

Many counts were recorded for this clonotype. The DNA is omitted, as the CDR3 cannot be located on it reliably, and the CDR3 follows TCRdb's listing. This sequence joins TRBV25-1 and TRBJ2-2; TRBD1 is the table's D call and was not checked against the DNA. The CDR3 region is 17 residues in length, termini included. Germline CDR1 and CDR2: MGHDK and SYGVNS. CDR3 residues: CASTPVLGTLRAGELFF.

The chain uses TRBV9 and TRBJ2-3; no definite D call. The CDR3 is 15 residues long. Trimming shortened V by 0 bases and J by 0 bases, and 8 bases separated the two germline ends. Germline CDR1 is SGDLS and CDR2 is YYNGEE. CDR3 region: CASSVVTSSTDTQYF. CDR3 in DNA: TGTGCCAGCAGCGTAGTCACTTCTAGCACAGATACGCAGTATTTT.

Ten or more counts support this clonotype. At one end, the junction sequence differs from germline, possibly due to a read error. The chain couples TRBV3-1 to TRBJ2-1; 7 bases are shared with TRBD2. Germline CDR1 is LGHDT and CDR2 is YNNKEL (reference sequence). The CDR3 is 12 amino acids. The CDR3 protein is CASSQDQAGVEF. For the CDR3, the DNA is TGTGCCAGCAGCCAAGACCAGGCGGGGGTCGAATTC.

The CDR3 nucleotides read TGTGCCAGCAGGTCAAGACTAGCGCAAAGCTCCTACAATGAGCAGTTCTTC. Its translation: CASRSRLAQSSYNEQFF. The rearrangement uses TRBV7-9 and TRBJ2-1; 8 bases are a match to TRBD2. The V gene end was trimmed by 6 bases and the J gene end by 0 bases; junction bases not matched to a gene: 10. The germline gives CDR1 SEHNR, CDR2 FQNEAQ (reference sequence). The CDR3 consists of 17 residues.

This clonotype has only a few counts. V usage is TRBV10-3 and J usage is TRBJ1-1; possibly TRBD1 for D (6 bases). The germline CDR1 and CDR2 sequences are ENHRY and SYGVKD. This CDR3 is 12 amino acids long. V was clipped by 6 bases and J by 5 bases, with 10 bases between them. CDR3 sequence: CAISGQKTEAFF. The CDR3 DNA follows: TGTGCCATCAGCGGACAGAAAACTGAAGCTTTCTTT.

This clonotype was picked up a small number of times. The J gene is TRBJ2-5, the V gene TRBV6-6; perhaps TRBD2 as D (6 bases). CDR1 MNHNY and CDR2 SVGAGI come from the germline V gene (reference sequence). The germline V and J ends were trimmed by 10 bases and 0 bases, with 12 bases remaining between them. This CDR3 region has 13 residues. CDR3: CATGGVNQETQYF. In DNA form, the CDR3 reads TGTGCCACCGGGGGAGTTAACCAAGAGACCCAGTACTTC.

This chain connects TRBV20-1 to TRBJ2-1, with D perhaps matching TRBD2 (6 bases). In germline, CDR1 is DFQATT, CDR2 SNEGSKA (reference sequence). V lost 5 bases, J lost 8 bases, and 13 bases lay in between. The CDR3 consists of 12 residues. The CDR3 protein is CSAQDYSDEQFF. In nucleotides, the CDR3 is TGCAGTGCTCAGGACTATTCGGATGAGCAGTTCTTC.

This clonotype was seen a handful of times. The chain couples TRBV5-5 to TRBJ1-4, with no clear D. CDR1 is SGHKS, CDR2 YYEKEE, per germline (reference sequence). The CDR3 contains 15 residues. The ends were cut back, 4 bases at V and 6 bases at J, with 16 bases in the middle. The CDR3 protein is CASSRQAAWDEKLFF. The CDR3 nucleotides read TGTGCCAGCAGCAGGCAGGCGGCTTGGGATGAAAAACTGTTTTTT. Using reference TRBV5-5 and TRBJ1-4 for the parts outside the CDR3, the full variable domain is DAGVTQSPTHLIKTRGQQVTLRCSPISGHKSVSWYQQVLGQGPQFIFQYYEKEERGRGNFPDRFSARQFPNYSSELNVNALLLGDSALYLCASSRQAAWDEKLFFGSGTQLSVL.

The chain couples TRBV27 to TRBJ2-7, with D tentatively TRBD2 (5 bases). Trimming took 2 bases from V and 6 from J, leaving 20 bases between them. Per the germline V gene, CDR1 is MNHEY and CDR2 is SMNVEV (reference sequence). The CDR3 covers 16 residues. DNA of the CDR3: TGTGCCAGCAGTTTAGGGCGAGGCGGGTTGAAATCCGAGCAGTACTTC. Its protein is CASSLGRGGLKSEQYF.

This clonotype occurred a few times. This chain uses TRBV7-9 with TRBJ2-1; 14 positions match TRBD2. This CDR3 is 14 amino acids long. The junction had 0 bases not matched to a gene; V was cut back by 3 bases and J by 8 bases. Looked up from germline, CDR1 is SEHNR and CDR2 is FQNEAQ (reference sequence). DNA for the CDR3: TGTGCCAGCAGCTTGACTAGCGGGGGGGATGAGCAGTTCTTC. It translates to CASSLTSGGDEQFF.

The rearrangement links TRBV12-2 to TRBJ2-3; TRBD2 was called by the table and not checked on the DNA. TRBV12-2 is a pseudogene. The CDR3 length is 17 residues. CDR3 sequence (DNA): TGTGCAAGTCCCCCGGCTAGGGCTAGCGGGCTCACAGATACGCAGTATTTT. This sequence encodes CASPPARASGLTDTQYF.

This clonotype was counted between two and nine times. This chain links TRBV6-2 or TRBV6-3 with TRBJ1-5; 10 bases align to TRBD1. The CDR3 has 14 amino acids. J lost 7 bases, V lost 4 bases, and 4 bases had no gene match. Germline V gene sequence: CDR1 MNHEY, CDR2 SVGEGT. The CDR3, as DNA: TGTGCCAGCAGTTGGACAGGGGGAGGACAGCCCCAGCATTTT. Translated, it gives CASSWTGGGQPQHF.

This clonotype was recorded at least ten times. The chain joins TRBV5-1 to TRBJ2-2, with TRBD2 identical over 14 bases. V dropped 3 bases and J dropped 6; count of bases not matched to a gene: 4. The CDR3 sequence is 16 residues long. The germline CDR1 and CDR2 sequences are SGHRS and YFSETQ. The CDR3 DNA reads TGCGCCAGCAGCTCGTCGGGACTAGCGGGAGCCGGGGAGCTGTTTTTT. The encoded protein is CASSSSGLAGAGELFF.